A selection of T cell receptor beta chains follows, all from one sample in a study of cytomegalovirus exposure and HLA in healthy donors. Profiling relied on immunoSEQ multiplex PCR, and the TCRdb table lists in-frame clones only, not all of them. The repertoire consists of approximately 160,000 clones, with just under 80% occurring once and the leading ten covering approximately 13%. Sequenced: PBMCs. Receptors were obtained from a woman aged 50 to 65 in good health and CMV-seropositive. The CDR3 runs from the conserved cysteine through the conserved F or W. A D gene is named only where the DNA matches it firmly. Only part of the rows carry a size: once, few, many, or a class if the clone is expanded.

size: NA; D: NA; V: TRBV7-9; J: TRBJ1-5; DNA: TGTGCCAGCAGCTTTCCGGGTCCCAATCAGCCCCAGCATTTT; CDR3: CASSFPGPNQPQHF
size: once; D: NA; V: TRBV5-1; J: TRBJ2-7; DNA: TGCGCCAGCAGCTTGGCCGAGGGAAGGGTCCACGAGCAGTACTTC; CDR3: CASSLAEGRVHEQYF
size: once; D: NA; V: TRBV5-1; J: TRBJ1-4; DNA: TGCGCCAGCAGATCAGGGTCGACTAATGAAAAACTGTTTTTT; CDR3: CASRSGSTNEKLFF
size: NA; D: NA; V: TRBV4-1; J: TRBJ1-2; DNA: TGCGCCAGCAGCCAAGATAGGGGTCGCGCGAGCTACACCTTC; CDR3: CASSQDRGRASYTF
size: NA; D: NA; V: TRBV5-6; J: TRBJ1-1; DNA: TGTGCCAGCAGCTCCCTCCGCCGACTCGGGGGCACTGAAGCTTTCTTT; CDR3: CASSSLRRLGGTEAFF
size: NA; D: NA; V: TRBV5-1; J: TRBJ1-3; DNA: TGCGCCAGCAGCTCCGCGGGGCTTAGCTCTGGAAACACCATATATTTT; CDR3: CASSSAGLSSGNTIYF
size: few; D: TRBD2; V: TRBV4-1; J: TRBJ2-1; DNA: TGCGCCAGCAGCCAAGGGACTAGCGGGGGTTATGAGCAGTTCTTC; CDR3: CASSQGTSGGYEQFF
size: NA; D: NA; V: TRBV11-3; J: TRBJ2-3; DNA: TGTGCCAGCAGCTTAGGTGCTGGACTCCTTGCAGATACGCAGTATTTT; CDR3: CASSLGAGLLADTQYF
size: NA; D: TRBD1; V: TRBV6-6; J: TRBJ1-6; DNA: TGTGCCAGCAGGCTAACAGGGGATAATTCACCCCTCCACTTT; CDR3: CASRLTGDNSPLHF
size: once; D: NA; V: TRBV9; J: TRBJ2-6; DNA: TGTGCCAGCACCAGCGAAAGAGCTTCTGGGGCCAACGTCCTGACTTTC; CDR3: CASTSERASGANVLTF
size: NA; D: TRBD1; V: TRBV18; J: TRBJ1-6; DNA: TGTGCCAGCTCACCCCTGGGACAGAGGAGCTCCTATAATTCACCCCTCCACTTT; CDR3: CASSPLGQRSSYNSPLHF
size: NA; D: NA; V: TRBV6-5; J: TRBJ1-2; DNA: TGTGCCAGCAGTCTTGGACAGACTACTAACTATGGCTACACCTTC; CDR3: CASSLGQTTNYGYTF
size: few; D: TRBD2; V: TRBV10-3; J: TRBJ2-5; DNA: TGTGCCATCAGTGAGGGCGGGACTAGCGGGGCCAAGCAGTACTTC; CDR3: CAISEGGTSGAKQYF
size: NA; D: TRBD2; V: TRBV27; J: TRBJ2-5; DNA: TGTGCCAGCAGTTTAGTCGGGGGGGCGGAGACCCAGTACTTC; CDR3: CASSLVGGAETQYF
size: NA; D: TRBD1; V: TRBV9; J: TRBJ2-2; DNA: TGTGCCAGCAGCCCTCGGACAGGGAACACCGGGGAGCTGTTTTTT; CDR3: CASSPRTGNTGELFF
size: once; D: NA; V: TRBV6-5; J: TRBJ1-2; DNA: TGTGCCAGCAGTTACGGGGCGCACGACTATGGCTACACCTTC; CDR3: CASSYGAHDYGYTF
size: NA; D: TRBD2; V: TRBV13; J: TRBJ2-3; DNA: TGTGCCAGCAGTGATGACGCTAGCGGGGGGGCAACAGATACGCAGTATTTT; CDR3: CASSDDASGGATDTQYF
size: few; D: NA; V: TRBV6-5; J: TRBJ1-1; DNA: TGTGCCTCCGTCGGGGGGGGGTACACTGAAGCTTTCTTT; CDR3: CASVGGGYTEAFF
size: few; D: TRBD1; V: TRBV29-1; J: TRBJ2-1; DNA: TGCAGCGTTACTAAAGGGGGACAGGTCAATGAGCAGTTCTTC; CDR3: CSVTKGGQVNEQFF
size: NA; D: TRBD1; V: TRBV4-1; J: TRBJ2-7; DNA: TGCGCCAGCAGCCAACCCCGGGACAGGGGTCACGAGCAGTACTTC; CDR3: CASSQPRDRGHEQYF